Each of the 17 T cell receptor beta chains below was sequenced from the same sample in a study of beta chain features in type 1 diabetes. Study-wide results and limits: All four CD4+ subsets from Type 1 diabetes patients carried moderately but significantly shorter TCRB CDR3s.

Every bit of the isolated RNA underwent reverse transcription, so sequencing read expressed TCRB transcripts. Produced via immunoSEQ multiplex PCR; TCRdb's table is partial and in-frame only. Of under 400,000 clones in the sample, roughly 12% were seen once. Their target antigens are unknown. The sample was naive CD4+ T cells from blood. The origin of the receptors is a woman aged 18 to 35 with type 1 diabetes.

There are a few counts of this clone. This chain joins TRBV15 and TRBJ1-5; 8 bases align to TRBD1. The germline V gene has CDR1 LNHNV and CDR2 YYDKDF (reference sequence). The CDR3 sequence is 14 residues long. Trimming removed 4 bases from V and 3 bases from J; junction bases left unmatched: 2. The CDR3: CATSMTGVNQPQHF. The CDR3 nucleotides read TGTGCCACCAGCATGACAGGGGTCAATCAGCCCCAGCATTTT.

This clone was found a few times. This rearrangement joins TRBV6-4 to TRBJ2-6; 8 bases map to TRBD1. Trimming cost V 3 bases and J 2 bases; bases outside gene matches: 0. Germline CDR1 MRHNA, CDR2 SNTAGT. There are 15 residues in the CDR3. CDR3 nucleotide sequence: TGTGCCAGCAGTGAGGACAGGGCTGGGGCCAACGTCCTGACTTTC. Encoded protein: CASSEDRAGANVLTF.

This clone was picked up a small number of times. This chain links TRBV18 with TRBJ1-2; D is uncertain. Germline V gives CDR1 KGHSH, CDR2 LQKENI. The CDR3 spans 13 residues. The V end was cut by 2 bases, the J end by 6 bases, with 10 bases between. This CDR3 reads CASSPMTTDGYTF. As DNA, the CDR3 is TGTGCCAGCTCACCAATGACAACAGATGGCTACACCTTC.

This clone was recorded a few times. The chain uses TRBV30 and TRBJ1-4; tentatively, D is TRBD1 (6 bases). The CDR3 loop spans 14 amino acids. V lost 4 bases and J lost 6, with 15 bases in between. The germline V gene has CDR1 GTSNPN and CDR2 SVGIG (reference sequence). CDR3 sequence (DNA): TGTGCCTGGAACCATCCGGGACAAGATGAAAAACTGTTTTTT. Its protein product is CAWNHPGQDEKLFF.

The V gene is TRBV6-1, the J gene TRBJ2-3; perhaps TRBD2 as D (6 bases). The CDR3 sequence is 15 residues long. V dropped 6 bases and J dropped 2 bases, with 15 bases sitting between them. The germline gives CDR1 MNHNS, CDR2 SASEGT. The CDR3, as DNA: TGTGCCAGCAGCGACCTAGCGACAGACACAGATACGCAGTATTTT. It is translated as CASSDLATDTDTQYF.

The chain joins TRBV4-1 to TRBJ1-5; D not certain. The CDR3 contains 14 residues. In germline, CDR1 is MGHRA, CDR2 YSYEKL. V was cut by 5 bases and J by 4 bases, with 12 bases left in between. The CDR3 is CASSYPERNQPQHF. CDR3 DNA sequence: TGCGCCAGCAGCTACCCTGAACGGAATCAGCCCCAGCATTTT.

This clone appeared a few times. The chain carries TRBV4-3 and TRBJ1-2; D is possibly TRBD1 (6 bases). Trimming took off 2 bases at V and 2 bases at J, with 12 bases between the two ends. CDR1 and CDR2 from the germline V gene are LGHNA and YSLEER. This CDR3 is built from 15 residues. The CDR3 loop reads CASSQLLGANYGYTF. Here the CDR3 DNA reads TGCGCCAGCAGCCAACTGCTGGGGGCAAACTATGGCTACACCTTC.

This clone occurred a few times. This rearrangement joins TRBV19 to TRBJ2-1, with TRBD2 identical over 10 bases. V dropped 8 bases and J dropped 10; count of bases not matched to a gene: 17. Germline values: CDR1 LNHDA, CDR2 SQIVND (reference sequence). The CDR3 totals 16 residues. The CDR3 spells CASAPVRVAGGAEQFF. The DNA for the CDR3 is TGTGCCAGTGCCCCGGTTCGGGTAGCGGGAGGCGCCGAGCAGTTCTTC. The whole variable domain, filled in from reference TRBV19 and TRBJ2-1, reads DGGITQSPKYLFRKEGQNVTLSCEQNLNHDAMYWYRQDPGQGLRLIYYSQIVNDFQKGDIAEGYSVSREKKESFPLTVTSAQKNPTAFYLCASAPVRVAGGAEQFFGPGTRLTVL.

The V and J genes are TRBV15 and TRBJ1-5; perhaps TRBD1 as D (5 bases). The CDR3 runs 15 residues. V dropped 5 bases and J dropped 4 bases, with 15 bases sitting between them. CDR1 is LNHNV, CDR2 YYDKDF, per germline (reference sequence). The DNA of the CDR3 is TGTGCCACCAGCCCGCGTGCGGGGGTTAATCAGCCCCAGCATTTT. Residues: CATSPRAGVNQPQHF. Based on the CDR3 plus reference TRBV15 and TRBJ1-5, the full variable domain is DAMVIQNPRYQVTQFGKPVTLSCSQTLNHNVMYWYQQKSSQAPKLLFHYYDKDFNNEADTPDNFQSRRPNTSFCFLDIRSPGLGDTAMYLCATSPRAGVNQPQHFGDGTRLSIL.

This chain uses TRBV4-1 with TRBJ2-1; 8 positions match TRBD2. V shed 1 base and J 4 bases; nucleotides not matched to a gene: 12. This CDR3 is built from 18 residues. From germline, CDR1 is MGHRA and CDR2 YSYEKL. This CDR3 is CASSQGPGLGPTYNEQFF. The CDR3 nucleotides read TGCGCCAGCAGCCAAGGACCGGGACTAGGGCCCACGTACAATGAGCAGTTCTTC.

V is TRBV11-2 and J is TRBJ1-5, with D perhaps TRBD1 (6 bases). Trimming removed 1 base at V and 3 bases at J, with 10 bases between. The CDR3 runs 15 residues. The germline gives CDR1 SGHAT, CDR2 FQNNGV. The CDR3 spells CASSLGTAVNQPQHF. CDR3 in DNA: TGTGCCAGCAGCTTAGGGACAGCCGTCAATCAGCCCCAGCATTTT.

This clone has only a few counts. The chain employs TRBV29-1 and TRBJ2-3, with D tentatively TRBD2 (6 bases). Germline V gene lookup returns CDR1 SQVTM and CDR2 ANQGSEA. There are 13 residues in the CDR3. V dropped 4 bases and J dropped 0 bases, with 8 bases sitting between them. The CDR3: CSVGGDSTDTQYF. The CDR3 nucleotides are TGCAGCGTTGGGGGGGACAGCACAGATACGCAGTATTTT.

V gene TRBV7-2 combines with J gene TRBJ2-2; 10 nucleotides agree with TRBD2. The V gene's germline CDR1 is SGHTA and CDR2 FQGNSA. The length of the CDR3 is 16 residues. With 4 bases clipped from V and 3 bases from J, the junction kept 5 bases outside the gene matches. The DNA of the CDR3 is TGTGCCAGCAGCTCTCCACTAGCGGGATACACCGGGGAGCTGTTTTTT. This codes for CASSSPLAGYTGELFF. The entire variable domain, with the rest obtained from reference TRBV7-2 and TRBJ2-2, is as follows: GAGVSQSPSNKVTEKGKDVELRCDPISGHTALYWYRQSLGQGLEFLIYFQGNSAPDKSGLPSDRFSAERTGGSVSTLTIQRTQQEDSAVYLCASSSPLAGYTGELFFGEGSRLTVL.

The V call is TRBV29-1, the J call TRBJ1-1; D call uncertain. V lost 2 bases and J lost 1, with 5 bases in between. CDR1 and CDR2 (germline): SQVTM, ANQGSEA. The CDR3 has 12 residues. CDR3 protein: CSVEHGNTEAFF. The CDR3 nucleotides read TGCAGCGTTGAACACGGGAACACTGAAGCTTTCTTT.

The sample holds a few counts of this clone. The chain carries TRBV11-1 and TRBJ2-1, with 7 bases fitting TRBD2. The CDR3 covers 15 residues. V was pared by 3 bases and J by 7 bases, with 9 bases of the junction left unmatched. The germline V gene encodes CDR1 SGHAT and CDR2 FQDESV (reference sequence). The CDR3 sequence is CASSLGEGRWNEQFF. DNA for the CDR3: TGTGCCAGCAGCTTGGGGGAGGGCCGGTGGAATGAGCAGTTCTTC.

The chain joins TRBV29-1 to TRBJ1-1, with D tentatively TRBD1 (6 bases). Germline CDR1 is SQVTM and CDR2 is ANQGSEA. Trimming took off 7 bases at V and 3 bases at J, with 15 bases between the two ends. The CDR3 loop spans 13 amino acids. CDR3 coding DNA: TGCAGCGGGGGGTTCAGGGGTGACACTGAAGCTTTCTTT. The encoded protein is CSGGFRGDTEAFF.

This clone was counted only a few times. The V and J genes are TRBV9 and TRBJ1-1; perhaps TRBD1 as D (5 bases). CDR1 and CDR2 from the germline V gene are SGDLS and YYNGEE. Trimming shortened V by 0 bases and J by 7 bases, and 13 bases separated the two germline ends. CDR3 length equals 14 residues. CDR3 region: CASSVGLQGNEAFF. The CDR3 DNA follows: TGTGCCAGCAGCGTAGGGCTGCAGGGAAATGAAGCTTTCTTT.